Each of the 17 T cell receptor beta chains below was sequenced from the same sample in a study of patients and donors after allogeneic stem cell transplantation. TCRdb re-analysed the RT-PCR reads in MiXCR, keeping a single row per CDR3 protein. The table shows about 960,000 distinct CDR3 sequences, with around 17% occurring only once. The sample comprised blood, either unsorted or a sorted T cell fraction (not recorded which). The receptors come from a human donor who was either an allogeneic HSCT recipient or a stem cell or donor lymphocyte infusion donor (not recorded which). It is not recorded whose cells these are; they may come from a transplant donor.

The chain is built from TRBV20-1 and TRBJ2-7; no clear D gene. Germline CDR1 DFQATT, CDR2 SNEGSKA (reference sequence). CDR3 length: 12 residues. Trimming shortened V by 5 bases and J by 2 bases, and 10 bases separated the two germline ends. In nucleotides, the CDR3 is TGCAGTGCTTTAGACGGCCCCTACGAGCAGTACTTC. Its translation is CSALDGPYEQYF.

The rearrangement uses TRBV6-1 and TRBJ1-2; D is unclear. The length of the CDR3 is 16 residues. Germline V CDR1 and CDR2: MNHNS, SASEGT. The ends were cut back, 5 bases at V and 1 base at J, with 17 bases in the middle. The CDR3 protein is CASSPFWEWVNYGYTF. CDR3 DNA: TGTGCCAGCAGTCCCTTTTGGGAGTGGGTTAACTATGGCTACACCTTC.

The gene calls are TRBV20-1 and TRBJ2-1; D is unclear. V was trimmed by 3 bases and J by 5 bases, leaving 11 bases between them. Germline lookup yields CDR1 DFQATT and CDR2 SNEGSKA (reference sequence). This CDR3 is built from 13 residues. This chain's CDR3 is CSASGPKNNEQFF. CDR3 DNA: TGCAGTGCTAGCGGACCAAAAAACAATGAGCAGTTCTTC.

The rearrangement uses TRBV19 and TRBJ2-3; unclear D gene. From germline, CDR1 is LNHDA and CDR2 SQIVND (reference sequence). The germline V and J ends were trimmed by 6 bases and 2 bases, with 15 bases remaining between them. This CDR3 spans 15 amino acids. CDR3 nucleotides: TGTGCCAGTAGCCATAGAGTTGCACACACAGATACGCAGTATTTT. Residues: CASSHRVAHTDTQYF.

This clonotype was seen more than once but under ten times. The chain joins TRBV4-3 to TRBJ2-2; possibly TRBD1 for D (5 bases). Germline CDR1 reads LGHNA; CDR2 reads YSLEER. Between the trimmed V and J ends, which lost 1 base and 7 bases, there was a span of 22 bases. The CDR3 contains 18 residues. For the CDR3, the DNA is TGCGCCAGCAGCCAAGCCCTCGCGGCAGGGATGGGCGGCGGGGAGCTGTTTTTT. Protein product: CASSQALAAGMGGGELFF.

V and J are TRBV5-5 and TRBJ1-6; D gene unclear. Looked up from germline, CDR1 is SGHKS and CDR2 is YYEKEE (reference sequence). CDR3 length: 15 residues. The V gene lost 1 base and the J gene lost 4 bases, with 9 bases spanning the gap. CDR3 bases: TGTGCCAGCAGCTTGCGGGAATCGTATAATTCACCCCTCCACTTT. As protein: CASSLRESYNSPLHF.

The table lists this clonotype with a few counts. The chain has TRBV11-1 and TRBJ2-1, with a tentative D call TRBD2 (5 bases). This CDR3 is 18 amino acids long. The germline gives CDR1 SGHAT, CDR2 FQDESV (reference sequence). V lost 4 bases to trimming and J lost 4 bases, with 23 bases between them. The CDR3 sequence is CASSSSRSGPGAYNEQFF. CDR3 nucleotide sequence: TGTGCCAGCAGCTCTTCCCGCAGCGGCCCCGGTGCTTACAATGAGCAGTTCTTC.

This chain joins TRBV6-1 and TRBJ1-1, with D possibly matching TRBD1 (6 bases). Germline V gives CDR1 MNHNS, CDR2 SASEGT. The length of the CDR3 is 14 residues. V lost 10 bases and J lost 0, with 15 bases in between. CDR3 nucleotides: TGTGCCACCCGGGACACCTATTTGAACACTGAAGCTTTCTTT. It translates to CATRDTYLNTEAFF.

This clonotype was detected a few times. The chain links TRBV12-3 or TRBV12-4 to TRBJ2-1; 11 bases align to TRBD2. Trimming removed 6 bases from V and 3 bases from J; junction bases left unmatched: 10. The CDR3 runs to 17 residues. The CDR3 region is CASSSLALAGGYNEQFF. The CDR3 DNA follows: TGTGCCAGCAGCTCTCTCGCGCTAGCGGGAGGCTACAATGAGCAGTTCTTC.

V gene TRBV20-1 combines with J gene TRBJ2-5, with 9 bases identical to TRBD2. The germline gives CDR1 DFQATT, CDR2 SNEGSKA (reference sequence). This CDR3 comprises 13 residues. The DNA for the CDR3 is TGCAGGGGGGCTAGCGGGATGGGGGAGACCCAGTACTTC. It is translated as CRGASGMGETQYF.

The chain links TRBV2 to TRBJ2-3; TRBD1 might be the D (5 bases). V lost 3 bases and J lost 0, with 10 bases in between. Per germline, CDR1 SNHLY and CDR2 FYNNEI. This CDR3 region has 15 residues. The CDR3 DNA reads as TGTGCCAGCAGTGACAGGGAAACGAGCACAGATACGCAGTATTTT. Amino acids: CASSDRETSTDTQYF.

The chain combines TRBV11-2 with TRBJ1-2; 8 bases fit TRBD1. The CDR3 totals 13 residues. Per the germline V gene, CDR1 is SGHAT and CDR2 is FQNNGV. V lost 3 bases, J lost 7 bases, and 4 bases stayed unmatched. The CDR3 DNA is TGTGCCAGCAGCTTTGACAGGGGACGTGGCTACACCTTC. The encoded protein is CASSFDRGRGYTF. Filled out from reference TRBV11-2 and TRBJ1-2, the complete variable domain reads EAGVAQSPRYKIIEKRQSVAFWCNPISGHATLYWYQQILGQGPKLLIQFQNNGVVDDSQLPKDRFSAERLKGVDSTLKIQPAKLEDSAVYLCASSFDRGRGYTFGSGTRLTVV.

This clonotype appeared a few times. This chain joins TRBV5-5 and TRBJ2-2; no definite D call. CDR3 length: 16 amino acids. The V gene lost 4 bases and the J gene lost 0 bases, with 13 bases spanning the gap. Germline assignment: CDR1 SGHKS and CDR2 YYEKEE (reference sequence). The CDR3 sequence is CASSRSGTANTGELFF. Here the CDR3 DNA reads TGTGCCAGCAGCCGTTCAGGCACTGCGAACACCGGGGAGCTGTTTTTT. The full variable domain, in which reference TRBV5-5 and TRBJ2-2 provide the parts outside the CDR3, is DAGVTQSPTHLIKTRGQQVTLRCSPISGHKSVSWYQQVLGQGPQFIFQYYEKEERGRGNFPDRFSARQFPNYSSELNVNALLLGDSALYLCASSRSGTANTGELFFGEGSRLTVL.

The chain has TRBV20-1 and TRBJ1-2; D gene ambiguous. The V end lost 1 base, the J end lost 8 bases, and 17 bases lay between the germline ends. The CDR3 totals 14 residues. Germline values: CDR1 DFQATT, CDR2 SNEGSKA (reference sequence). The CDR3: CSARVRPAPGGYTF. In nucleotides, the CDR3 is TGCAGTGCTAGAGTGCGGCCAGCACCGGGGGGCTACACCTTC.

This clonotype has only a few counts. The chain couples TRBV24-1 to TRBJ2-7; a weak D match, TRBD1 (6 bases). Trimming pared 3 bases from V and 2 bases from J, leaving 13 bases between. The CDR3 loop spans 15 amino acids. Germline lookup yields CDR1 KGHDR and CDR2 SFDVKD. CDR3 DNA sequence: TGTGCCACCAGTGATCCCGGGACAAATACCTACGAGCAGTACTTC. It encodes CATSDPGTNTYEQYF.

The rearrangement joins TRBV10-3 to TRBJ2-2; TRBD2 might be the D (6 bases). The CDR3 runs to 14 residues. In germline, CDR1 is ENHRY, CDR2 SYGVKD. Trimming left V 6 bases short and J 7 bases short, with 15 bases between. CDR3 region: CAISWDLEGGELFF. CDR3 nucleotide sequence: TGTGCCATCAGCTGGGACCTGGAGGGCGGGGAGCTGTTTTTT.

This clonotype was detected only a few times. The gene calls are TRBV12-3 or TRBV12-4 and TRBJ2-3, with TRBD2 matching over 11 bases. CDR3 length: 17 amino acids. V lost 0 bases and J lost 4; bases outside the gene matches: 6. CDR3 DNA sequence: TGTGCCAGCAGTTTAGCGCGGCTAGCGGGAGGACCAGATACGCAGTATTTT. This sequence encodes CASSLARLAGGPDTQYF.